The clone carrying this T cell receptor beta chain was observed a handful of times. Its antigen remains unknown. V was pared by 4 bases and J by 0 bases, with 19 bases between. CDR1 and CDR2 from the germline V gene are DFQATT and SNEGSKA (reference sequence). The CDR3 runs to 16 residues. TCRdb reanalysed the 5' RACE reads using MiXCR and keeps one entry per CDR3 protein. The sample holds about 270,000 distinct CDR3 sequences, more than 25% seen once. The entry originates in a study of CD8 T cells in ankylosing spondylitis. Study conclusions and caveats: In ankylosing spondylitis blood, a motif of roughly eight highly homologous TCR beta variants appeared characteristic. In ankylosing spondylitis patients, matched synovial fluid reportedly showed significant enrichment of disease-linked clones.

The chain is built from TRBV20-1 and TRBJ2-7; D may be TRBD2 (5 bases). The clonotype was recovered from a male donor with ankylosing spondylitis or in good health (not recorded which). Material for sequencing was blood, either unsorted or a sorted T cell fraction (not recorded which). CDR3 loop: CSAIRTDSHISYEQYF. The CDR3, as DNA: TGCAGTGCTATACGGACGGACTCCCATATCTCCTACGAGCAGTACTTC.